This TCR beta chain was profiled in a study of early T cells in non-severe SARS-CoV-2 infection. For the study at large: The study sequenced bulk RNA from unsorted whole blood, with chains unpaired. Study-level findings and limits: There was a bias toward anti-spike CD8 responses in VDJdb matching, which missed private and CD4 specificities.

The CDR3 covers 17 residues. About this clonotype itself: Its antigen is not identified.

As part of library construction, unique molecular identifiers were attached to individual cDNA molecules. MiXCR, applied by TCRdb to the 5' RACE reads, yields one record per CDR3 protein. The sample records tens of thousands of distinct CDR3 sequences, 15% being singletons. The source is an adult who was a healthcare worker with PCR-confirmed SARS-CoV-2 infection or an uninfected control (not recorded which). Sample: whole blood. The chain uses TRBV21-1 and TRBJ2-1; TRBD2 was called by the table and not checked on the DNA. TRBV21-1 has pseudogene status. In DNA form, the CDR3 reads TGTGCCAGCAGCAAAGGCCCTGGGAGGGTCGCCTACAATGAGCAGTTCTTC. It encodes CASSKGPGRVAYNEQFF.